Shown below are 8 T cell receptor beta chains from a single sample sequenced in a study of blood T cell repertoires in COVID-19. TCRdb's copy holds only in-frame clones and misses some; the assay was immunoSEQ multiplex PCR. The sample records approximately 280,000 clones, 90% being singletons. The sequenced sample was PBMCs or T cells enriched from blood (not recorded which). These receptors were obtained from a woman aged 18-29 years with acute COVID-19.

The chain employs TRBV6-5 and TRBJ1-6; D gene unclear. V lost 2 bases and J lost 2, with 7 bases in between. Per germline, CDR1 MNHEY and CDR2 SVGAGI. This CDR3 is built from 15 residues. CDR3 sequence: CASSYEGAYNSPLHF. The DNA for the CDR3 is TGTGCCAGCAGTTACGAAGGAGCCTATAATTCACCCCTCCACTTT.

CDR3 region: CAWKYGVNTEAFF. The CDR3 DNA reads TGTGCCTGGAAATACGGGGTGAACACTGAAGCTTTCTTT. V is TRBV30 and J is TRBJ1-1, with D uncertain. Trimming took off 4 bases at V and 0 bases at J, with 9 bases between the two ends. Germline CDR1 is GTSNPN and CDR2 is SVGIG (reference sequence). This CDR3 is 13 amino acids long.

The chain joins TRBV30 to TRBJ2-5; tentatively, D is TRBD1 (5 bases). There are 16 residues in the CDR3. The V gene's germline CDR1 is GTSNPN and CDR2 SVGIG (reference sequence). Trimming took off 1 base at V and 1 base at J, with 16 bases between the two ends. The CDR3 DNA sequence: TGTGCCTGGAGTGGGCTGTTTGGACAAGCCCAAGAGACCCAGTACTTC. Translation gives CAWSGLFGQAQETQYF.

This clone came up a few times. The chain links TRBV4-2 to TRBJ1-2, with D tentatively TRBD1 (6 bases). The V and J ends lost 4 bases and 1 base respectively, with 13 bases between them. This CDR3 has 15 amino acids. Germline V CDR1 and CDR2: LGHNA, YNFKEQ. CDR3 nucleotide sequence: TGTGCCAGCAGCCTCACCGGACAGCTTAACTATGGCTACACCTTC. Translating it yields CASSLTGQLNYGYTF.

Details on this clone: The identical CDR3 is also encoded by other nucleotide sequences in the sample. The chain combines TRBV9 with TRBJ2-7; D not certain. CDR3 length: 14 residues. The ends were cut back, 0 bases at V and 0 bases at J, with 7 bases in the middle. Germline V gene data show CDR1 as SGDLS and CDR2 as YYNGEE. CDR3 loop: CASSVEAVSYEQYF. Written as DNA, the CDR3 is TGTGCCAGCAGCGTAGAGGCGGTCTCCTACGAGCAGTACTTC. The entire variable domain, with the rest obtained from reference TRBV9 and TRBJ2-7, is as follows: DSGVTQTPKHLITATGQRVTLRCSPRSGDLSVYWYQQSLDQGLQFLIQYYNGEERAKGNILERFSAQQFPDLHSELNLSSLELGDSALYFCASSVEAVSYEQYFGPGTRLTVT.

This clone was counted a few times. The chain has TRBV2 and TRBJ1-2, with D hard to call. V dropped 3 bases and J dropped 4 bases, with 6 bases sitting between them. The CDR3 is 12 residues long. Germline assignment: CDR1 SNHLY and CDR2 FYNNEI. The CDR3 DNA is TGTGCCAGCAGTGACCTCTTCTATGGCTACACCTTC. It yields the protein CASSDLFYGYTF.

The V gene is TRBV5-4, the J gene TRBJ1-6; TRBD1 matches 7 bases. The CDR3 has 18 residues. Unmatched junction bases numbered 20, after V lost 4 bases and J lost 10 bases. CDR1 and CDR2 (germline): SGHNT, YYREEE (reference sequence). This CDR3 is CASSPKPPGQTFRSPLHF. The CDR3 coding sequence is TGTGCCAGCAGCCCGAAACCACCGGGACAGACTTTCAGGTCACCCCTCCACTTT. The variable domain in full, completed from reference TRBV5-4 and TRBJ1-6, reads ETGVTQSPTHLIKTRGQQVTLRCSSQSGHNTVSWYQQALGQGPQFIFQYYREEENGRGNFPPRFSGLQFPNYSSELNVNALELDDSALYLCASSPKPPGQTFRSPLHFGNGTRLTVT.

The CDR3 reads CSASAGLISGANVLTF. The CDR3 DNA follows: TGCAGTGCTAGTGCTGGCCTGATCTCTGGGGCCAACGTCCTGACTTTC. V and J are TRBV20-1 and TRBJ2-6, with D unclear. The germline gives CDR1 DFQATT, CDR2 SNEGSKA (reference sequence). CDR3 length equals 16 residues. V dropped 3 bases and J dropped 0 bases, with 12 bases sitting between them.